The 5 T cell receptor beta chains given below trace back to one sample, sequenced in a study of cytomegalovirus exposure and HLA in healthy donors. PCR used 60 Vbeta primers and 13 Jbeta primers. The protocol was immunoSEQ multiplex PCR, while the TCRdb copy is restricted to in-frame clones and leaves out a portion. The data contain about 190,000 clones, approximately 81% of them singletons. Sequenced sample: PBMCs. The receptors shown here come from a man aged 45-65 years in good health and CMV-seronegative.

In this sample, this clone turned up a few times. V and J are TRBV30 and TRBJ2-1, with TRBD1 matching over 9 bases. This CDR3 contains 15 residues. With V trimmed by 1 base and J by 6 bases, 7 bases remained unmatched. Germline V gene data show CDR1 as GTSNPN and CDR2 as SVGIG (reference sequence). The CDR3 DNA sequence: TGTGCCTGGAGTGGGGGGTCGACAGGGGGCAATGAGCAGTTCTTC. Its protein product is CAWSGGSTGGNEQFF.

The V gene is TRBV7-2, the J gene TRBJ2-3; D is ambiguous. Germline lookup yields CDR1 SGHTA and CDR2 FQGNSA. The ends were cut back, 2 bases at V and 5 bases at J, with 5 bases in the middle. This CDR3 is built from 12 residues. The DNA for the CDR3 is TGTGCCAGCAGCTTACTGAGAGATACGCAGTATTTT. It is translated as CASSLLRDTQYF.

This chain links TRBV5-5 with TRBJ2-2, with 7 bases aligning to TRBD1. The CDR3 covers 16 residues. V was clipped by 4 bases and J by 0 bases; unmatched bases: 6. Per germline, CDR1 SGHKS and CDR2 YYEKEE (reference sequence). The CDR3 nucleotides read TGTGCCAGCAGCGGACAGGTCACCTCGAACACCGGGGAGCTGTTTTTT. It codes for CASSGQVTSNTGELFF.

V and J are TRBV5-6 and TRBJ2-5; 9 nucleotides match TRBD1. There are 14 residues in the CDR3. Germline V gene data show CDR1 as SGHDT and CDR2 as YYEEEE. V dropped 2 bases and J dropped 5; count of bases not matched to a gene: 4. The CDR3 spells CASSFGTGRETQYF. The CDR3 nucleotides read TGTGCCAGCAGCTTTGGGACAGGGAGGGAGACCCAGTACTTC.

Concerning this clone itself: Other DNA sequences in the same sample also yield this CDR3. The rearrangement links TRBV2 to TRBJ1-2, with D tentatively TRBD1 (5 bases). Trimming pared 2 bases from V and 8 bases from J, leaving 6 bases between. This CDR3 contains 11 residues. CDR1 is SNHLY and CDR2 is FYNNEI in the germline V gene. CDR3 region: CASSERGGYTF. The CDR3 coding sequence is TGTGCCAGCAGTGAAAGGGGCGGCTACACCTTC.